These 19 T cell receptor beta chains were sequenced from one sample in a study of shared clonotypes between healthy human individuals. CD45RO-negative, CCR7-positively selected cells formed the naive CD8 fraction, excluding terminally differentiated effector memory CD45RA+ cells. Method: immunoSEQ multiplex PCR; TCRdb's copy keeps in-frame clones and lacks some. The table lists hundreds of thousands of clones, roughly 95% of them singletons. The sample was naive CD8+ T cells sorted from blood. These receptors were collected from a woman in her 30s in good health.

The chain couples TRBV7-2 to TRBJ1-2; TRBD1 might be the D (5 bases). Trimming shortened V by 1 base and J by 13 bases, and 13 bases separated the two germline ends. This CDR3 has 12 amino acids. CDR1 is SGHTA, CDR2 FQGNSA, per germline. This CDR3 is CASSLGGGPSTF. CDR3 coding DNA: TGTGCCAGCAGCTTAGGTGGGGGACCGTCCACCTTC.

This clone was found once. The chain is built from TRBV5-1 and TRBJ2-7; D may match TRBD1 or TRBD2 (7 bases each). This CDR3 comprises 14 residues. The V gene lost 7 bases and the J gene lost 0 bases, with 14 bases spanning the gap. CDR1 is SGHRS, CDR2 YFSETQ, per germline. The DNA for the CDR3 is TGCGCCAGCCAGGGGGGGCTCGGCTCCTACGAGCAGTACTTC. This gives the protein CASQGGLGSYEQYF.

This chain connects TRBV7-9 to TRBJ2-7; a weak D match, TRBD1 (5 bases). CDR3 length equals 12 residues. The V and J ends lost 5 bases and 3 bases respectively, with 8 bases between them. Germline assignment: CDR1 SEHNR and CDR2 FQNEAQ (reference sequence). The CDR3 spells CASSTGDYEQYF. CDR3 nucleotide sequence: TGTGCCAGCAGCACAGGTGACTACGAGCAGTACTTC.

The chain joins TRBV18 to TRBJ2-7; perhaps TRBD2 as D (6 bases). CDR3 length: 14 residues. The ends were cut back, 4 bases at V and 2 bases at J, with 12 bases in the middle. Germline V lookup: CDR1 KGHSH, CDR2 LQKENI. The CDR3 region is CASSLRDLAYEQYF. The CDR3 DNA reads as TGTGCCAGCTCACTCCGGGACTTAGCCTACGAGCAGTACTTC.

This clone showed up just a few times. V is TRBV5-1 and J is TRBJ1-1; D remains ambiguous. Germline loops: CDR1 SGHRS, CDR2 YFSETQ. The CDR3 has 12 amino acids. V lost 4 bases to trimming and J lost 2 bases, with 6 bases between them. The CDR3 DNA reads as TGCGCCAGCAGCAGCGGTAACACTGAAGCTTTCTTT. Translation: CASSSGNTEAFF.

The chain combines TRBV6-5 with TRBJ2-5; D uncertain. The CDR3 runs to 11 residues. V lost 2 bases to trimming and J lost 2 bases, with 0 bases between them. Germline V gene sequence: CDR1 MNHEY, CDR2 SVGAGI. CDR3 bases: TGTGCCAGCAGTTACCAAGAGACCCAGTACTTC. Its protein is CASSYQETQYF.

This chain uses TRBV28 with TRBJ2-2, with D perhaps matching TRBD2 (6 bases). V was shortened by 6 bases and J by 4 bases, with 21 bases between the two germline ends. CDR3 length: 17 residues. Germline V gene lookup returns CDR1 MDHEN and CDR2 SYDVKM. Written as DNA, the CDR3 is TGTGCCAGCAGCCCAATCCCGGGACTGGACCTCACCGGGGAGCTGTTTTTT. Translated: CASSPIPGLDLTGELFF.

The chain has TRBV11-1 and TRBJ1-4; D is unclear. This CDR3 has 16 residues. Trimming took off 5 bases at V and 0 bases at J, with 13 bases between the two ends. The germline gives CDR1 SGHAT, CDR2 FQDESV (reference sequence). The CDR3 nucleotides read TGTGCCAGCAGCCCTAGACGATATGCAACTAATGAAAAACTGTTTTTT. Amino acid sequence: CASSPRRYATNEKLFF.

This clone was counted a single time. CDR3 DNA: TGTGCCAGCAGTTACGACCGGGTGAATACTTTCTTT. This gives the protein CASSYDRVNTFF. The rearrangement joins TRBV6-5 to TRBJ1-1; the D is unclear. The CDR3 has 12 amino acids. Germline-derived CDR1 and CDR2 are MNHEY and SVGAGI. Trimming took 2 bases from V and 12 from J, leaving 13 bases between them.

V is TRBV21-1 and J is TRBJ2-7; the table's D call of TRBD2 was not tested on the DNA. TRBV21-1 is a documented pseudogene. The CDR3 loop spans 19 amino acids. The chain's CDR3 is CASRGRTSGRTFRSYEQYF. The CDR3 bases are TGTGCCAGCAGGGGTAGGACTAGCGGGAGGACCTTCAGATCCTACGAGCAGTACTTC.

The V call is TRBV6-5, the J call TRBJ2-1; the match to TRBD2 covers 12 bases. The CDR3 covers 16 residues. V shed 4 bases, J shed 4 bases, and the junction held 5 bases outside the gene matches. Germline V gene lookup returns CDR1 MNHEY and CDR2 SVGAGI. The CDR3: CASSLSSGRVYNEQFF. Here the CDR3 DNA reads TGTGCCAGCAGTTTGTCTAGCGGGAGGGTTTACAATGAGCAGTTCTTC.

This chain links TRBV9 with TRBJ2-7; tentatively, D is TRBD1 (5 bases). The CDR3 totals 14 residues. From germline, CDR1 is SGDLS and CDR2 YYNGEE. V lost 0 bases and J 2 bases, leaving 9 bases between the germline ends. The DNA of the CDR3 is TGTGCCAGCAGCGTAGTCGAGGACACCTACGAGCAGTACTTC. It translates to CASSVVEDTYEQYF. Supplemented by reference TRBV9 and TRBJ2-7, the full variable domain reads DSGVTQTPKHLITATGQRVTLRCSPRSGDLSVYWYQQSLDQGLQFLIQYYNGEERAKGNILERFSAQQFPDLHSELNLSSLELGDSALYFCASSVVEDTYEQYFGPGTRLTVT.

The chain has TRBV13 and TRBJ2-1; D perhaps matches TRBD2 (5 bases). V lost 4 bases and J 9 bases, leaving 13 bases between the germline ends. Germline loops: CDR1 PRHDT, CDR2 FYEKMQ (reference sequence). The CDR3 is 13 residues long. CDR3 nucleotide sequence: TGTGCCAGCAGCTCGGACCCCCGGGGTGAGCAGTTCTTC. This sequence encodes CASSSDPRGEQFF.

The gene calls are TRBV9 and TRBJ1-1; no clear D. The CDR3 is made up of 13 amino acids. Germline CDR1 is SGDLS and CDR2 is YYNGEE. V lost 0 bases and J 1 base, leaving 4 bases between the germline ends. CDR3 DNA sequence: TGTGCCAGCAGCGTAGTCCCGAACACTGAAGCTTTCTTT. Its translation is CASSVVPNTEAFF.

This clone was observed once. The rearrangement joins TRBV5-5 to TRBJ2-7, with D unresolved. The CDR3 loop spans 16 amino acids. The germline CDR1 and CDR2 sequences are SGHKS and YYEKEE (reference sequence). Trimming took off 4 bases at V and 1 base at J, with 18 bases between the two ends. CDR3 region: CASSIVPIFSSYEQYF. The CDR3, as DNA: TGTGCCAGCAGCATTGTGCCCATCTTTAGTTCCTACGAGCAGTACTTC.

V and J are TRBV21-1 and TRBJ1-1; the D segment call TRBD1 is taken from the table without a DNA check. TRBV21-1 is a known pseudogene. CDR3 length equals 15 residues. The CDR3 nucleotides read TGTGCCAGCAGCAAAGGGGACATGTCCCCTCCTGAAGCTTTCTTT. Its protein product is CASSKGDMSPPEAFF.

The chain is built from TRBV28 and TRBJ2-1; 15 bases match TRBD2. The CDR3 length is 14 residues. Germline CDR1 and CDR2: MDHEN and SYDVKM. Trimming took 5 bases from V and 13 from J; bases not matched to a gene: 6. CDR3 sequence (DNA): TGTGCCAGCAGTATTGGACTAGCGGGAGGGCCACAGTTCTTC. Translated: CASSIGLAGGPQFF.

This clone was counted a few times. The genes are TRBV19 and TRBJ1-5, with D perhaps matching TRBD1 (6 bases). This CDR3 spans 15 amino acids. CDR1 is LNHDA, CDR2 SQIVND, per germline (reference sequence). Trimming cost V 6 bases and J 8 bases, with 20 bases left between them. The CDR3 sequence is CASSMILGAAEPQHF. The CDR3, as DNA: TGTGCCAGTAGCATGATACTGGGGGCCGCGGAGCCCCAGCATTTT.

Concerning this clone itself: This sample also contains other DNA sequences that code for the same CDR3. This chain links TRBV5-5 with TRBJ2-7; D might be TRBD1 (5 bases). This CDR3 spans 14 amino acids. V shed 2 bases and J shed 0 bases, with 9 bases lying between them. Germline V gene sequence: CDR1 SGHKS, CDR2 YYEKEE (reference sequence). DNA of the CDR3: TGTGCCAGCAGCTTAGCCCAGGGCTCCTACGAGCAGTACTTC. Translation: CASSLAQGSYEQYF.